The present T cell receptor beta chain was sequenced within a study of blood T cell repertoires in COVID-19. Study in general: Italy, Spain and the United States were the sources of the convalescent and acute COVID-19 samples.

The data were produced by immunoSEQ multiplex PCR, yet TCRdb's version contains in-frame clones alone and is incomplete. The table lists 90,000 to 100,000 clones, about 81% of them singletons. The sequence was collected from a man older than 75 with acute or convalescent COVID-19. Sequencing was carried out using peripheral blood.

The CDR3, as DNA: TGTGCCACCAGTGATTTGAGCGTACCTTACGAGCAGTACTTC. It translates to CATSDLSVPYEQYF. The rearrangement links TRBV24-1 to TRBJ2-7; D remains unclear. The germline gives CDR1 KGHDR, CDR2 SFDVKD. Deletions cut 0 bases from V and 4 bases from J, with 9 bases between. The CDR3 spans 14 residues.